These T cell receptor beta chains were read from a single sample in a study of blood T cell repertoires in COVID-19. Produced via immunoSEQ multiplex PCR; TCRdb's table is partial and in-frame only. The data contain 150,000 or so clones, 75% to 85% of them singletons. The sample consisted of PBMCs or T cells enriched from blood (not recorded which). These receptors were collected from a man over 45 who had recovered from COVID-19. CDR3s leave out the opening cysteine and the closing phenylalanine or tryptophan. The order of the fields is V gene, clone size, J gene, D gene, CDR3 protein. A D gene is named only where the DNA matches it firmly. Clone size is shown for a subset of rows, as once, few, many or a class of expanded clone.

TRBV6-5	-	TRBJ2-7	TRBD2	ASSSSGGNEQY
TRBV7-8	-	TRBJ1-5	-	ASSLGTGSNQPQH
TRBV12-3/TRBV12-4	-	TRBJ2-1	-	ASSTEGDPF
TRBV18	-	TRBJ1-4	-	ASSLGTRDEKLF
TRBV10-2	once	TRBJ2-7	TRBD1	ASSEWPQGAYEQY
TRBV5-8	-	TRBJ2-3	-	ASSPGQRATDTQY
TRBV4-2	-	TRBJ2-1	TRBD2	ASSQEQLAGGNEQF
TRBV19	-	TRBJ1-5	TRBD1	ASSIDLWDRAYGSNQPQH
TRBV6-6	few	TRBJ2-7	TRBD2	ASSYSTSGGLEQY
TRBV7-3	-	TRBJ1-1	TRBD1	ASSLTTGVTEAF
TRBV30	-	TRBJ1-5	-	AWSVRDSNQPQH
TRBV7-2	-	TRBJ1-5	TRBD1	ASSWGQANQPQH
TRBV6-5	-	TRBJ1-5	TRBD1	ASSYQTGQGRQPQH
TRBV5-1	once	TRBJ1-1	-	ASSPGHEIFGAF
TRBV18	once	TRBJ1-1	TRBD1	ASSQTGGGTEAF
TRBV18	few	TRBJ1-1	-	ASSPERRTEAF
TRBV19	-	TRBJ1-1	-	ASTLEGLGAF
TRBV2	-	TRBJ1-3	-	ASSPRGGLFGNTIY
TRBV27	-	TRBJ1-1	-	ASSFSQNTEAF
TRBV28	-	TRBJ2-3	TRBD2	ASSLGGVTDTQY
TRBV2	-	TRBJ2-7	TRBD1	ASRGGQGVHEQY
TRBV10-1	-	TRBJ2-3	-	ASSDVGRADTQY
TRBV18	once	TRBJ1-1	TRBD1	ASSLGQEMNTEAF
TRBV5-1	-	TRBJ2-5	TRBD2	ASRTGGIQETQY
TRBV5-1	-	TRBJ1-2	-	ASSEGQSYGYT
TRBV12-3/TRBV12-4	-	TRBJ1-4	-	ASTRSTNEKLF
TRBV6-5	-	TRBJ2-1	TRBD1	ASSVDRGTYNEQF
TRBV30	-	TRBJ1-6	-	AWSAGFGGFSNSPLH
TRBV6-2/TRBV6-3	-	TRBJ2-7	TRBD1	ASSGLGQGISSYEQY
TRBV10-3	-	TRBJ1-5	TRBD1	AISEKDRENQPQH
TRBV19	-	TRBJ2-3	-	ASCALATDTQY
TRBV5-1	-	TRBJ2-7	TRBD1	ASSKQGAGSAEQY
TRBV28	-	TRBJ1-5	TRBD1	ASNNRGNQPQH
TRBV18	-	TRBJ2-7	-	ASSPPPGTYEQY
TRBV7-9	once	TRBJ1-2	-	ASSLARGGYT
TRBV9	once	TRBJ1-1	-	ASSRRDTEAF
TRBV3-1/TRBV3-2	few	TRBJ1-3	-	ASSQGDTAGNTIY
TRBV2	-	TRBJ1-5	-	ASRGRQEYSNQPQH
TRBV27	-	TRBJ1-4	-	ASSLAGATNEKLF
TRBV10-2	-	TRBJ1-5	TRBD1	ASSGQGGGSSNQPQH
TRBV5-1	-	TRBJ1-2	-	ASRPLQGTNGYT
TRBV13	-	TRBJ1-1	-	ASSGQQDNTEAF
TRBV7-9	once	TRBJ1-3	-	ASSYPGAGNTIY
TRBV9	-	TRBJ1-2	TRBD1	ASSTGQGSNYGYT
TRBV28	-	TRBJ1-2	-	ASSLERRGGYT
TRBV27	once	TRBJ2-7	TRBD1	ASSTGTGGLQQY
TRBV24-1	few	TRBJ1-2	-	AINTGIGYT
TRBV4-1	-	TRBJ2-7	-	ASSPPGWSGEQY
TRBV30	-	TRBJ1-4	-	AWSVPGMVELF
TRBV7-9	-	TRBJ1-2	-	ASSRGTGSYT
TRBV6-1	-	TRBJ1-6	TRBD1	ASSDSTGPPLH